Presented here are 31 T cell receptor beta chains from one specimen sequenced in a study of shared clonotypes between healthy human individuals. Naive CD8 populations comprised CD45RO-negative cells positively selected for CCR7, excluding terminally differentiated effector memory CD45RA+ cells. Assay used: immunoSEQ multiplex PCR; TCRdb lists only in-frame clones, some missing. The sample holds about 2 million clones, about 94% seen once. The sequenced sample was naive CD8+ T cells sorted from blood. The receptor set was obtained from a young man in good health.

V is TRBV27 and J is TRBJ2-5, with D maybe TRBD1 (6 bases). This CDR3 spans 15 amino acids. The germline V gene encodes CDR1 MNHEY and CDR2 SMNVEV (reference sequence). Trimming took 1 base from V and 5 from J, leaving 14 bases between them. The CDR3 DNA follows: TGTGCCAGCAGTTTATTAGGAACAGGGCGGGAGACCCAGTACTTC. Translated: CASSLLGTGRETQYF.

This chain's CDR3 is CASSSRQGLNTEAFF. The CDR3 DNA is TGTGCCAGCAGTTCACGACAGGGCCTGAACACTGAAGCTTTCTTT. The chain has TRBV28 and TRBJ1-1, with 7 bases identical to TRBD1. CDR1 MDHEN and CDR2 SYDVKM come from the germline V gene. This CDR3 spans 15 amino acids. V was pared by 4 bases and J by 0 bases, with 5 bases of the junction left unmatched.

Details on this clone: Other DNA sequences in this specimen translate into the identical CDR3. This chain's CDR3 is CASSYSRTSQETQYF. CDR3 sequence (DNA): TGTGCCAGCAGTTACTCGAGGACATCCCAAGAGACCCAGTACTTC. This chain joins TRBV6-5 and TRBJ2-5; tentative D call: TRBD1 (5 bases). Germline-derived CDR1 and CDR2 are MNHEY and SVGAGI. The CDR3 consists of 15 residues. V gave up 0 bases and J gave up 1 base, with 9 bases separating them.

The chain carries TRBV29-1 and TRBJ2-2; 8 bases match TRBD1. J lost 0 bases, V lost 3 bases, and 9 bases had no gene match. The CDR3 has 17 residues. Germline CDR1 SQVTM, CDR2 ANQGSEA. The CDR3 protein is CSVEGTGAFANTGELFF. The CDR3 nucleotides are TGCAGCGTTGAGGGGACAGGAGCTTTCGCGAACACCGGGGAGCTGTTTTTT.

This chain uses TRBV6-1 with TRBJ1-4; perhaps TRBD1 as D (5 bases). Germline CDR1 and CDR2: MNHNS and SASEGT. V lost 3 bases to trimming and J lost 8 bases, with 16 bases between them. The CDR3 runs 15 residues. This CDR3 is CASSDPGTEGEKLFF. DNA for the CDR3: TGTGCCAGCAGTGACCCCGGGACGGAGGGAGAAAAACTGTTTTTT.

As to this clone: Other DNA sequences in this sample translate to the same CDR3. The chain carries TRBV7-9 and TRBJ2-3; D remains ambiguous. CDR3 length: 11 amino acids. Trimming pared 4 bases from V and 3 bases from J, leaving 2 bases between. Germline loops: CDR1 SEHNR, CDR2 FQNEAQ (reference sequence). The CDR3 protein is CASSSTDTQYF. CDR3 sequence (DNA): TGTGCCAGCAGCTCAACAGATACGCAGTATTTT.

This chain's CDR3 is CASSPGASGRAGNEQFF. The CDR3, as DNA: TGTGCCAGCTCACCAGGGGCTAGCGGGAGGGCCGGAAATGAGCAGTTCTTC. This rearrangement joins TRBV18 to TRBJ2-1; TRBD2 agrees at 12 bases. CDR1 KGHSH and CDR2 LQKENI come from the germline V gene. V dropped 2 bases and J dropped 7; count of bases not matched to a gene: 9. This CDR3 has 17 residues.

The V call is TRBV9, the J call TRBJ2-5; TRBD2 matches 10 bases. Trimming removed 2 bases from V and 1 base from J; junction bases left unmatched: 8. CDR3 size: 17 residues. Germline V gives CDR1 SGDLS, CDR2 YYNGEE. CDR3 amino acids: CASSVASGRELQETQYF. The DNA for the CDR3 is TGTGCCAGCAGCGTGGCTAGCGGGAGAGAGCTCCAAGAGACCCAGTACTTC.

Notes on this clone: The sample holds other DNA sequences that translate to the same CDR3. The gene calls are TRBV2 and TRBJ2-7; 7 positions agree with TRBD1. V lost 6 bases to trimming and J lost 1 base; unmatched junction nucleotides: 6. The CDR3 loop spans 14 amino acids. The germline CDR1 and CDR2 sequences are SNHLY and FYNNEI. CDR3 protein: CASRAGTASYEQYF. Here the CDR3 DNA reads TGTGCCAGCAGGGCCGGGACAGCTTCCTACGAGCAGTACTTC.

The V gene is TRBV7-8, the J gene TRBJ1-2; the match to TRBD1 covers 8 bases. The ends lost 0 bases at V and 8 bases at J; junction bases unmatched: 8. The germline V gene encodes CDR1 SGHVS and CDR2 FQNEAQ. The CDR3 is 15 residues long. For the CDR3, the DNA is TGTGCCAGCAGCTTAGCGAGGCAGGGGGCGACCGGCTACACCTTC. Translation: CASSLARQGATGYTF.

With regard to this clone: Other DNA sequences in this sample translate to the same CDR3. The V gene is TRBV2, the J gene TRBJ1-1, with D maybe TRBD1 (5 bases). Deletions cut 6 bases from V and 6 bases from J, with 8 bases between. The CDR3 extends over 11 amino acids. CDR1 is SNHLY, CDR2 FYNNEI, per germline. CDR3 residues: CASSPGPEAFF. In DNA, the CDR3 is TGTGCCAGCAGCCCGGGGCCTGAAGCTTTCTTT.

This clone was counted a single time. The same CDR3 is also encoded by other DNA sequences in this sample. The chain couples TRBV11-2 to TRBJ2-7; TRBD2 agrees at 12 bases. CDR3 size: 15 residues. Per germline, CDR1 SGHAT and CDR2 FQNNGV. The junction had 1 base not matched to a gene; V was cut back by 1 base and J by 3 bases. The DNA of the CDR3 is TGTGCCAGCAGCTTAGTGACTAGCGGGAGCTACGAGCAGTACTTC. Residues: CASSLVTSGSYEQYF.

This chain connects TRBV27 to TRBJ1-5; D uncertain. Deletions cut 5 bases from V and 1 base from J, with 15 bases between. CDR1 and CDR2 from the germline V gene are MNHEY and SMNVEV (reference sequence). The CDR3 is 16 residues long. The CDR3 sequence: CASSPREGRSNQPQHF. The CDR3 DNA follows: TGTGCCAGCAGTCCTAGGGAGGGCCGGAGCAATCAGCCCCAGCATTTT.

This chain links TRBV30 with TRBJ2-1; D not resolved. Germline values: CDR1 GTSNPN, CDR2 SVGIG (reference sequence). Trimming took off 0 bases at V and 9 bases at J, with 12 bases between the two ends. The CDR3 spans 13 residues. The DNA of the CDR3 is TGTGCCTGGAGTGTTGAGGCTCTGGGTGAGCAGTTCTTC. Translated, it gives CAWSVEALGEQFF.

The V and J genes are TRBV6-5 and TRBJ2-2, with D unresolved. Trimming removed 0 bases from V and 11 bases from J, with 10 bases in between. The CDR3 extends over 13 amino acids. Looked up from germline, CDR1 is MNHEY and CDR2 is SVGAGI. CDR3 coding DNA: TGTGCCAGCAGTTACTCCACACAAGTCGAGCTGTTTTTT. Its protein product is CASSYSTQVELFF.

This chain joins TRBV14 and TRBJ1-2; 8 bases are shared with TRBD1. The trim removed 3 bases at V and 1 base at J, leaving 4 bases unmatched. Germline values: CDR1 SGHDN, CDR2 FVKESK. CDR3 length: 15 residues. Written as DNA, the CDR3 is TGTGCCAGCAGCCACTTGGGACAGGATAACTATGGCTACACCTTC. Protein product: CASSHLGQDNYGYTF.

Points on this clone: The identical CDR3 is also encoded by other nucleotide sequences in the sample. The J gene is TRBJ2-3, the V gene TRBV30; 10 nucleotides match TRBD2. Germline CDR1 reads GTSNPN; CDR2 reads SVGIG (reference sequence). The CDR3 extends over 15 amino acids. The V gene end was trimmed by 1 base and the J gene end by 0 bases; junction bases not matched to a gene: 1. CDR3 in amino acids: CAWSGLAGSTDTQYF. The CDR3 nucleotides read TGTGCCTGGAGTGGACTAGCGGGTAGCACAGATACGCAGTATTTT.

The chain has TRBV6-5 and TRBJ1-1; 9 bases line up with TRBD1. Trimming at V came to 5 bases and at J to 2 bases, leaving 3 bases not matched to a gene. CDR3 size: 14 residues. The germline V gene encodes CDR1 MNHEY and CDR2 SVGAGI. CDR3 coding DNA: TGTGCCAGCAGTCGGACAGGGGACAACACTGAAGCTTTCTTT. Its translation: CASSRTGDNTEAFF.

The genes are TRBV5-1 and TRBJ2-7; maybe TRBD1 (6 bases). Germline V gene sequence: CDR1 SGHRS, CDR2 YFSETQ. The germline V and J ends were trimmed by 4 bases and 0 bases, with 14 bases remaining between them. The CDR3 loop spans 15 amino acids. The CDR3 here is CASSTFTGNSYEQYF. The CDR3 DNA reads as TGCGCCAGCAGCACTTTTACAGGGAACTCCTACGAGCAGTACTTC. Filled out from reference TRBV5-1 and TRBJ2-7, the complete variable domain reads KAGVTQTPRYLIKTRGQQVTLSCSPISGHRSVSWYQQTPGQGLQFLFEYFSETQRNKGNFPGRFSGRQFSNSRSEMNVSTLELGDSALYLCASSTFTGNSYEQYFGPGTRLTVT.

As DNA, the CDR3 is TGTGCCAGCAGTCTCGGACAGGGCAAATATCAGCCCCAGCATTTT. Translating gives CASSLGQGKYQPQHF. This rearrangement joins TRBV27 to TRBJ1-5; 8 nucleotides agree with TRBD1. The germline gives CDR1 MNHEY, CDR2 SMNVEV (reference sequence). The V gene end was trimmed by 5 bases and the J gene end by 5 bases; junction bases not matched to a gene: 8. The CDR3 has 15 residues.

This clone was seen just once. Other DNA sequences in this specimen translate into the identical CDR3. This chain links TRBV6-5 with TRBJ2-2; D unresolved. Trimming shortened V by 0 bases and J by 1 base, and 9 bases separated the two germline ends. The CDR3 spans 16 residues. Germline V gives CDR1 MNHEY, CDR2 SVGAGI. Here the CDR3 reads CASSYSSGENTGELFF. DNA of the CDR3: TGTGCCAGCAGTTACTCGTCTGGGGAGAACACCGGGGAGCTGTTTTTT.

This chain connects TRBV28 to TRBJ2-2, with TRBD1 matching over 8 bases. This CDR3 is built from 17 residues. Germline-derived CDR1 and CDR2 are MDHEN and SYDVKM. The ends lost 6 bases at V and 0 bases at J; junction bases unmatched: 9. The CDR3 DNA sequence: TGTGCCAGCAGCACACACAGGGGGGCGACGAACACCGGGGAGCTGTTTTTT. It yields the protein CASSTHRGATNTGELFF.

The chain links TRBV27 to TRBJ1-4; 9 positions match TRBD1. V shed 7 bases, J shed 3 bases, and the junction held 12 bases outside the gene matches. The CDR3 length is 17 residues. Germline loops: CDR1 MNHEY, CDR2 SMNVEV (reference sequence). The CDR3 sequence: CASKPGQGLLANEKLFF. In DNA form, the CDR3 reads TGTGCCAGCAAGCCGGGACAGGGACTATTGGCTAATGAAAAACTGTTTTTT.

The V and J genes are TRBV5-5 and TRBJ1-1; possibly TRBD1 for D (5 bases). The CDR3 is made up of 15 amino acids. With 3 bases removed from V and 0 bases from J, the gap between germline ends came to 12 bases. Germline lookup yields CDR1 SGHKS and CDR2 YYEKEE (reference sequence). CDR3 protein: CASSSSGFMNTEAFF. DNA of the CDR3: TGTGCCAGCAGCTCCTCAGGGTTCATGAACACTGAAGCTTTCTTT.

The V call is TRBV4-1, the J call TRBJ2-3, with 14 positions matching TRBD2. This CDR3 region has 18 residues. CDR1 is MGHRA and CDR2 is YSYEKL in the germline V gene. Trimming took 2 bases from V and 3 from J; bases not matched to a gene: 7. The CDR3 is CASSQLGTSGGRTDTQYF. For the CDR3, the DNA is TGCGCCAGCAGCCAACTAGGGACTAGCGGGGGCAGGACAGATACGCAGTATTTT.

Details on this clone: Compared with germline, one end of the junction differs, possibly owing to a read error. This rearrangement joins TRBV7-7 to TRBJ2-7; D possibly corresponds to TRBD2 (5 bases). This CDR3 is built from 13 residues. Per germline, CDR1 SSHAT and CDR2 FNYEAQ (reference sequence). The CDR3 region is CASSLRGSYEQYF. The CDR3, as DNA: TGTGCTAGCAGCTTACGGGGATCCTACGAGCAGTACTTC.

This sequence joins TRBV5-1 and TRBJ2-2, with D possibly being TRBD1 or TRBD2 (5 bases each). The CDR3 loop spans 15 amino acids. From germline, CDR1 is SGHRS and CDR2 YFSETQ. With 3 bases removed from V and 4 bases from J, the gap between germline ends came to 13 bases. The CDR3 DNA reads as TGCGCCAGCAGCTCCGGGACCTTGTCCACCGGGGAGCTGTTTTTT. Its translation: CASSSGTLSTGELFF.

In this sample, this clone turned up once. The chain carries TRBV25-1 and TRBJ1-2; no clear D gene. Looked up from germline, CDR1 is MGHDK and CDR2 is SYGVNS. CDR3 size: 11 residues. Between the trimmed V and J ends, which lost 2 bases and 7 bases, there was a span of 5 bases. The CDR3 coding sequence is TGTGCCAGCAGTGAAACTGGTGGCTACACCTTC. This codes for CASSETGGYTF.

The chain is built from TRBV13 and TRBJ1-3; tentative D call: TRBD1 (6 bases). Per the germline V gene, CDR1 is PRHDT and CDR2 is FYEKMQ (reference sequence). The CDR3 loop spans 14 amino acids. Deletions cut 3 bases from V and 3 bases from J, with 9 bases between. CDR3 amino acids: CASSFGGLGNTIYF. The DNA for the CDR3 is TGTGCCAGCAGCTTTGGGGGGCTTGGAAACACCATATATTTT.

The rearrangement joins TRBV4-3 to TRBJ2-1; 7 bases are shared with TRBD2. The CDR3 covers 16 residues. Trimming cost V 0 bases and J 7 bases; bases outside gene matches: 9. The germline CDR1 and CDR2 sequences are LGHNA and YSLEER. CDR3 in amino acids: CASSQDEGGEENEQFF. The CDR3, as DNA: TGCGCCAGCAGCCAAGATGAGGGAGGGGAGGAGAATGAGCAGTTCTTC.

The rearrangement uses TRBV6-5 and TRBJ1-5, with 9 bases aligning to TRBD1. CDR1 and CDR2 from the germline V gene are MNHEY and SVGAGI. This CDR3 region has 15 residues. Trimming cost V 5 bases and J 4 bases; bases outside gene matches: 6. This chain's CDR3 is CASSVTGGLNQPQHF. CDR3 in DNA: TGTGCCAGCAGTGTTACAGGGGGCTTAAATCAGCCCCAGCATTTT.